Listed below are T cell receptor beta chains from one sample, sequenced in a study of glioma-infiltrating T cells after dendritic cell vaccination. The assay was immunoSEQ multiplex PCR, and TCRdb's table has in-frame clones only and misses some. The top ten clones hold more than 8% of a sample with approximately 85,000 clones, around 85% of them seen once. The specimen comprised blood, sampled after dendritic cell vaccination. The receptors derive from a human donor with glioblastoma. The CDR3 runs from the conserved cysteine through the conserved F or W. D genes are given only for firm matches. Rows give clone size only sometimes, using once, few, many, or a class for an expanded clone.

V gene	J gene	D gene	clone size	CDR3 protein	CDR3 DNA
TRBV2	TRBJ1-1	NA	NA	CASRAGHTEAFF	TGTGCCAGCAGGGCAGGGCACACTGAAGCTTTCTTT
TRBV11-3	TRBJ2-1	TRBD2	once	CASSSGLAGAALHEQFF	TGTGCCAGCAGCTCGGGACTAGCGGGAGCTGCGCTCCATGAGCAGTTCTTC
TRBV28	TRBJ2-5	TRBD1	NA	CASSSSDRGYQETQYF	TGTGCCAGCAGTTCCTCGGACAGGGGGTACCAAGAGACCCAGTACTTC
TRBV15	TRBJ1-4	NA	NA	CATSRSQGPNEKLFF	TGTGCCACCAGCAGAAGCCAGGGGCCTAATGAAAAACTGTTTTTT
TRBV11-3	TRBJ1-1	NA	NA	CASSPSTGNTEAFF	TGTGCCAGCAGCCCTTCGACGGGGAACACTGAAGCTTTCTTT
TRBV6-5	TRBJ2-1	TRBD2	once	CASSLSGGAGNEQFF	TGTGCCAGCAGCCTTAGCGGGGGGGCGGGAAATGAGCAGTTCTTC
TRBV6-5	TRBJ1-5	TRBD1	once	CASSYSTGRGQPQHF	TGTGCCAGCAGTTACTCGACAGGGCGAGGGCAGCCCCAGCATTTT
TRBV2	TRBJ1-2	NA	once	CASTSEGVGYGYTF	TGTGCCAGCACCAGTGAGGGGGTGGGTTATGGCTACACCTTC
TRBV5-1	TRBJ2-4	TRBD2	NA	CASSGGLAGGPKNIQYF	TGCGCCAGCAGCGGGGGACTAGCGGGGGGGCCAAAAAACATTCAGTACTTC
TRBV5-1	TRBJ2-5	NA	NA	CASSPLKAGQETQYF	TGCGCCAGCAGCCCTCTTAAGGCGGGGCAAGAGACCCAGTACTTC
TRBV5-1	TRBJ2-5	TRBD1	NA	CASSEGAPLGAQYF	TGCGCCAGCAGCGAGGGGGCCCCCTTAGGGGCCCAGTACTTC
TRBV5-6	TRBJ2-4	TRBD1	NA	CASSRGQGVWSSKNIQYF	TGTGCCAGCAGCAGGGGACAGGGTGTATGGAGTTCCAAAAACATTCAGTACTTC
TRBV5-1	TRBJ2-3	TRBD2	NA	CASSLALAGRADTQYF	TGCGCCAGCAGCTTGGCACTAGCGGGAAGGGCAGATACGCAGTATTTT
TRBV2	TRBJ1-2	TRBD1	NA	CASSGTGGGYTF	TGTGCCAGCAGTGGGACAGGGGGTGGCTACACCTTC
TRBV10-3	TRBJ2-1	NA	NA	CAISESIPGAGDEQFF	TGTGCCATCAGTGAGTCGATCCCAGGGGCTGGTGATGAGCAGTTCTTC
TRBV7-2	TRBJ2-2	TRBD2	NA	CASSASGSGAGELFF	TGTGCCAGCAGCGCTAGCGGGAGTGGGGCCGGGGAGCTGTTTTTT
TRBV4-3	TRBJ2-3	NA	NA	CASSQGQGYTDTQYF	TGCGCCAGCAGCCAAGGTCAGGGCTACACAGATACGCAGTATTTT
TRBV4-3	TRBJ1-6	NA	once	CASSQELGGSYNSPLHF	TGCGCCAGCAGCCAAGAACTCGGGGGCTCCTATAATTCACCCCTCCACTTT
TRBV10-3	TRBJ2-6	TRBD1	NA	CAISEQGASGANVLTF	TGTGCCATCAGTGAACAGGGGGCGTCTGGGGCCAACGTCCTGACTTTC
TRBV4-3	TRBJ2-2	NA	NA	CASSQDLGTGELFF	TGCGCCAGCAGCCAAGATCTCGGCACCGGGGAGCTGTTTTTT
TRBV2	TRBJ1-2	NA	NA	CASREQLLSGIGYGYTF	TGTGCCAGCAGGGAGCAGCTGTTGTCAGGGATAGGCTATGGCTACACCTTC
TRBV29-1	TRBJ1-1	NA	NA	CSVAGRGNTEAFF	TGCAGCGTTGCCGGACGGGGGAACACTGAAGCTTTCTTT
TRBV5-1	TRBJ1-1	NA	NA	CASSLRGVNTEAFF	TGTGCCAGCAGCTTGCGTGGAGTGAACACTGAAGCTTTCTTT
TRBV11-2	TRBJ1-2	TRBD1	NA	CASRGWTGYGYTF	TGTGCCAGCAGAGGTTGGACAGGCTATGGCTACACCTTC
TRBV7-3	TRBJ2-1	TRBD2	NA	CASSPQTSGNTEQFF	TGTGCCAGCAGCCCGCAGACTAGCGGGAATACTGAGCAGTTCTTC
TRBV5-4	TRBJ2-6	NA	few	CASSFGTSGANVLTF	TGTGCCAGCAGCTTCGGTACCTCTGGGGCCAACGTCCTGACTTTC
TRBV18	TRBJ1-2	NA	NA	CASSPPQGGYGYTF	TGTGCCAGCTCACCACCGCAGGGTGGATATGGCTACACCTTC
TRBV6-5	TRBJ2-7	TRBD1	NA	CASMGGQGRDEQYF	TGTGCCAGTATGGGGGGACAGGGAAGGGACGAGCAGTACTTC
TRBV5-1	TRBJ1-6	NA	NA	CASSLEGENYNSPLHF	TGCGCCAGCTCCCTGGAAGGAGAGAACTATAATTCACCCCTCCACTTT
TRBV5-1	TRBJ1-5	TRBD1	NA	CASSLEGQGHQPQHF	TGCGCCAGCAGCTTGGAAGGACAGGGGCATCAGCCCCAGCATTTT
TRBV28	TRBJ1-5	TRBD1	NA	CASSLYPRDSSNQPQHF	TGTGCCAGCAGTCTCTACCCCCGGGACAGTAGCAATCAGCCCCAGCATTTT
TRBV27	TRBJ1-4	TRBD1	NA	CASSALGTGNEKLFF	TGTGCCAGCAGTGCCTTGGGGACAGGGAATGAAAAACTGTTTTTT
TRBV15	TRBJ1-2	TRBD1	many	CATSRGDKTGERYGYTF	TGTGCCACCAGCAGAGGTGATAAGACAGGGGAAAGGTATGGCTACACCTTC
TRBV19	TRBJ2-7	NA	once	CASSIYNGERNEQYF	TGTGCCAGTAGTATATATAATGGGGAGCGGAACGAGCAGTACTTC
TRBV13	TRBJ2-4	TRBD2	NA	CASSLGLLAGGPKNIQYF	TGTGCCAGCAGCCTCGGTTTGCTAGCGGGGGGCCCCAAAAACATTCAGTACTTC
TRBV19	TRBJ1-5	TRBD1	NA	CASSNLGGRGNQPQHF	TGTGCCAGTAGTAATTTAGGGGGCCGGGGCAATCAGCCCCAGCATTTT
TRBV7-9	TRBJ1-1	NA	once	CASSWRGTEAFF	TGTGCCAGCAGTTGGAGGGGCACTGAAGCTTTCTTT
TRBV7-3	TRBJ2-5	TRBD2	NA	CASSSGTSGIEETQYF	TGTGCCAGCAGCTCGGGGACTAGCGGGATAGAAGAGACCCAGTACTTC
TRBV7-9	TRBJ2-7	NA	NA	CASSLPPLGEQYF	TGTGCCAGCAGCCTCCCACCCCTCGGCGAGCAGTACTTC
TRBV7-8	TRBJ1-5	TRBD1	NA	CASRVEGGRQGDQPQHF	TGTGCCAGCAGAGTTGAAGGGGGGAGACAGGGCGATCAGCCCCAGCATTTT
TRBV11-3	TRBJ2-1	NA	few	CASSLGGTYNEQFF	TGTGCCAGCAGCTTAGGGGGGACATACAATGAGCAGTTCTTC
TRBV18	TRBJ1-2	TRBD1	NA	CASSPFPGTGPYGYTF	TGTGCCAGCTCACCATTTCCCGGGACAGGGCCCTATGGCTACACCTTC